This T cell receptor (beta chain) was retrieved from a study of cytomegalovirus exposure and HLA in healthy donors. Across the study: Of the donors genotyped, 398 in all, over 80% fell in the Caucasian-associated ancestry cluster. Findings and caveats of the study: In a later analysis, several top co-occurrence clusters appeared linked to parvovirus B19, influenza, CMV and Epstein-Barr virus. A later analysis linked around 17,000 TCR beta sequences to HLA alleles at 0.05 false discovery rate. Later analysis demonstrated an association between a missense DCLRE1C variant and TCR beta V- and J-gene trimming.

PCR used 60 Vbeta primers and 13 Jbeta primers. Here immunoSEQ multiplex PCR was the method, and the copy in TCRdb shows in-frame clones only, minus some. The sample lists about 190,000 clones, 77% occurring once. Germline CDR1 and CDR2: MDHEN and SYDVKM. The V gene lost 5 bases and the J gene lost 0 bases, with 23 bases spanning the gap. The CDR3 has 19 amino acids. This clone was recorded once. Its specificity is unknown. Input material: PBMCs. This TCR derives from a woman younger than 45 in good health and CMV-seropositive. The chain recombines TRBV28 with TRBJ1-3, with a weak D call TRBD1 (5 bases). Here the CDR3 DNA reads TGTGCCAGCAGTCTACCCACTCTGGGGGGAGGTTCCTCTGGAAACACCATATATTTT. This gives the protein CASSLPTLGGGSSGNTIYF.